The clone carrying this T cell receptor (beta chain) was seen only a few times. Stated treatment: 15 to 20 received Ad26.COV2.S at low or high dose, single or two shots; about 5 received placebo; per-sample allocation not given. Samples were taken on day 63 after the first vaccine or placebo injection. This specimen comes from a study of Ad26.COV2.S vaccination and SARS-CoV-2 variants. Study background: Ad26.COV2.S, an intramuscular injection, was given once or twice 56 days apart.

The data were produced by immunoSEQ multiplex PCR, yet TCRdb's version contains in-frame clones alone and is incomplete. The data show approximately 350,000 clones, roughly 87% seen once. The germline V gene has CDR1 LNHDA and CDR2 SQIVND (reference sequence). The V segment lost 6 bases and the J segment 8 bases; nucleotides outside the gene matches: 12. The CDR3 extends over 14 amino acids. This TCR came from a person between 18 and 59 years old who received the Ad26.COV2.S COVID-19 vaccine or a placebo. Material: peripheral blood, obtained in a trial of Ad26.COV2.S vaccine versus placebo. The gene calls are TRBV19 and TRBJ1-2; 7 bases align to TRBD1. The CDR3 protein is CASSNPGQRVGYTF. The DNA for the CDR3 is TGTGCCAGTAGCAACCCGGGACAGCGGGTAGGCTACACCTTC.